The clone carrying this T cell receptor (beta chain) appeared a few times. Its specificity is not known. The sample originates from a study of HIV-infected children after antiretroviral therapy interruption. For the study at large: EBV and CMV exposure was recorded in most children. Interruption-arm samples span weeks 0, 12, interruption end (24 or 48), and about 3 years post-study.

A 3' RACE protocol on RNA, with unique molecular identifiers, produced the TCR library. TCRdb reprocessed the 3' RACE reads via MiXCR and lists one record per CDR3 protein. The profile shows under 50,000 distinct CDR3 sequences, around 4.5% of them singletons. Treatment here: PENTA 11 planned treatment interruption arm or continuous ART arm. Germline V gene data show CDR1 as SQVTM and CDR2 as ANQGSEA. Trimming cost V 3 bases and J 4 bases; bases outside gene matches: 5. CDR3 length: 13 amino acids. Notes on the study in general: After treatment interruption started, naive CD4+ CDR3 overlap across time points dropped.

The sample here was CD45RA+ CD4+ T cells from PBMCs, pooled from several time points, taken from a donor given antiretroviral therapy, either interrupted or continuous. Indicated subset: naive CD4+ CD45RA+ CD45RO- T cells. This receptor was identified in a pool of human donors with HIV. This rearrangement joins TRBV29-1 to TRBJ1-1, with TRBD1 identical over 7 bases. The DNA of the CDR3 is TGCAGCGTTGAGGGGACAGAGTTCACTGAAGCTTTCTTT. This translates into CSVEGTEFTEAFF.